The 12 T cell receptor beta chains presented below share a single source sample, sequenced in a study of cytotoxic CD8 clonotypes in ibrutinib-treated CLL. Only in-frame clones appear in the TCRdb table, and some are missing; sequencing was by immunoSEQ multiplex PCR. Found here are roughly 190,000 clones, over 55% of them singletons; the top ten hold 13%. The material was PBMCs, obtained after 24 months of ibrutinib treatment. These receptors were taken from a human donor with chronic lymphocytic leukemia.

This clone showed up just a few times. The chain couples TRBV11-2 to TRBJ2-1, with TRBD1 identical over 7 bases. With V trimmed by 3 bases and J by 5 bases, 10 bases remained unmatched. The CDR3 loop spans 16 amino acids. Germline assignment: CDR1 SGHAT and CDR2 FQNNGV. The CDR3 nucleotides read TGTGCCAGCAGCTTGCGTGGATCGGGACAGAACAATGAGCAGTTCTTC. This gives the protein CASSLRGSGQNNEQFF.

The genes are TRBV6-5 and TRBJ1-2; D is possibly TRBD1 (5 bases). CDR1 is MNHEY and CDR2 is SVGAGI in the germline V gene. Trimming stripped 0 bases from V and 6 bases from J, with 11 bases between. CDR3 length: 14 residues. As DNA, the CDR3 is TGTGCCAGCAGTTACTCGCAGGGAGGGGATGGCTACACCTTC. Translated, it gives CASSYSQGGDGYTF.

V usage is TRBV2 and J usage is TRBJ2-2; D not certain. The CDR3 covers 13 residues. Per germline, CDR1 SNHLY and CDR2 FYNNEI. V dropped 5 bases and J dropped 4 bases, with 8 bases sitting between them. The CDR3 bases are TGTGCCAGCAGTCGGCAGGTCACCGGGGAGCTGTTTTTT. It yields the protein CASSRQVTGELFF.

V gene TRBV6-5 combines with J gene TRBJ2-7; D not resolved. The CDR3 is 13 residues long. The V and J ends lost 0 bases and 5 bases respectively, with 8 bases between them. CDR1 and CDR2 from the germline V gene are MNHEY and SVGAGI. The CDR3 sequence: CASSYSSTDEQYF. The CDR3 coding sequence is TGTGCCAGCAGTTACTCTAGTACTGACGAGCAGTACTTC.

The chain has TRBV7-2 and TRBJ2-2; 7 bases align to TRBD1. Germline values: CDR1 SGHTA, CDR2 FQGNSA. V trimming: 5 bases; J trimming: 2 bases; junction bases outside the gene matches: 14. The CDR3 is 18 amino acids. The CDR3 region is CASSKTGAAYTNTGELFF. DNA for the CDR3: TGTGCCAGCAGCAAAACAGGGGCGGCCTACACTAACACCGGGGAGCTGTTTTTT.

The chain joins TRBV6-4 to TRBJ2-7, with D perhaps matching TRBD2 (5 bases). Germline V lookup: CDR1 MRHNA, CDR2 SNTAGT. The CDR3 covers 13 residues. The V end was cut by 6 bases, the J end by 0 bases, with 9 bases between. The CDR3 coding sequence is TGTGCCAGCAGCAGTCGGGACTCCTACGAGCAGTACTTC. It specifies CASSSRDSYEQYF.

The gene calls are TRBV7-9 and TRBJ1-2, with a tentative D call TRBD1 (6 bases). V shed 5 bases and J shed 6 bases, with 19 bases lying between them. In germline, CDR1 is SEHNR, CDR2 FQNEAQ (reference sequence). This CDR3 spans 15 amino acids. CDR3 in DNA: TGTGCCAGCAGCCGTCGACAGGTTGGTCGGGATGGCTACACCTTC. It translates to CASSRRQVGRDGYTF.

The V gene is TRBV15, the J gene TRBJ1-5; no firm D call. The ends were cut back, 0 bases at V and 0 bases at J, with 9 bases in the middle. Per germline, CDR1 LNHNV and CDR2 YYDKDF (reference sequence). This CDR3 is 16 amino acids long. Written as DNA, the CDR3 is TGTGCCACCAGCAGAGAATTTCAGAATAGCAATCAGCCCCAGCATTTT. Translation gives CATSREFQNSNQPQHF.

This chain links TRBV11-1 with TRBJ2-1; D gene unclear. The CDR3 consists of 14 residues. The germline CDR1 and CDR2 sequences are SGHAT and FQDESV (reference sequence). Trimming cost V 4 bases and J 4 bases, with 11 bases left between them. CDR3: CASSSHYQYNEQFF. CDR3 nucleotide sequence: TGTGCCAGCAGCTCCCATTACCAATACAATGAGCAGTTCTTC.

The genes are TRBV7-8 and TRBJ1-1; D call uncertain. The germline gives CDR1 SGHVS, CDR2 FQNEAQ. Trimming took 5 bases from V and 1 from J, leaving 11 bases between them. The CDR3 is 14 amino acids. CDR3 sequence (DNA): TGTGCCAGCAGCATACTGGCCTCGAACACTGAAGCTTTCTTT. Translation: CASSILASNTEAFF.

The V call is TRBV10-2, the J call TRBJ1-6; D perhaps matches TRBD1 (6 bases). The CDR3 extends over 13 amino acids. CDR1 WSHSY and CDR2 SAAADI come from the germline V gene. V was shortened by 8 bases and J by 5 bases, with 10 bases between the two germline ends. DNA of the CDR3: TGCGCCAGCCGTCAGGGGAATAATTCACCCCTCCACTTT. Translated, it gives CASRQGNNSPLHF.

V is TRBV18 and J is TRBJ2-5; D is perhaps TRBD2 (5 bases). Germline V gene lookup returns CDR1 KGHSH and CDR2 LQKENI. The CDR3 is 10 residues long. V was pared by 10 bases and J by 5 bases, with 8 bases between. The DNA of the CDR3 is TGTGCCACCGGCGGGGAGACCCAGTACTTC. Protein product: CATGGETQYF.